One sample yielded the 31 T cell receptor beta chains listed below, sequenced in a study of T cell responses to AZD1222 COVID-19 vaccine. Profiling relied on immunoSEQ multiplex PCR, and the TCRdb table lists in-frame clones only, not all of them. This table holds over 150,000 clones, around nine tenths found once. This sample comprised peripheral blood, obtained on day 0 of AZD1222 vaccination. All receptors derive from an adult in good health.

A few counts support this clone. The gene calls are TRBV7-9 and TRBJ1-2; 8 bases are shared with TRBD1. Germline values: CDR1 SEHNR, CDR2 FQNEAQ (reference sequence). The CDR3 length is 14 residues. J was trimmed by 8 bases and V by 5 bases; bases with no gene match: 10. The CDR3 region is CASSPSDRASGYTF. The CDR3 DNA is TGTGCCAGCAGCCCCTCGGACAGGGCGTCCGGCTACACCTTC.

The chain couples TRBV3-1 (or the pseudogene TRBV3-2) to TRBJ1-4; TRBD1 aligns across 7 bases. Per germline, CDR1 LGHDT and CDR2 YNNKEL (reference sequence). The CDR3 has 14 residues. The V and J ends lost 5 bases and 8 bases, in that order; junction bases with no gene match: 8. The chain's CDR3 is CASSITGVREKLFF. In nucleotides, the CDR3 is TGTGCCAGCAGCATTACAGGGGTGAGGGAAAAACTGTTTTTT.

The chain's CDR3 is CSVVTGLGYEQYF. The CDR3, as DNA: TGCAGCGTTGTGACAGGCTTGGGGTACGAGCAGTACTTC. The genes are TRBV29-1 and TRBJ2-7, with a weak D call TRBD1 (6 bases). The germline V gene has CDR1 SQVTM and CDR2 ANQGSEA. V lost 4 bases to trimming and J lost 4 bases, with 14 bases between them. The CDR3 extends over 13 amino acids.

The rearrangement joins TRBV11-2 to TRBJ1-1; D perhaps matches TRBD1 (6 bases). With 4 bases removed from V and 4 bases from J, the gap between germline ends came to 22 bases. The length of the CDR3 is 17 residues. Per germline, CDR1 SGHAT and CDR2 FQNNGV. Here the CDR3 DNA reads TGTGCCAGCAGCTCCGGGGGGGCCTGGGAGCGTTTCACTGAAGCTTTCTTT. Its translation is CASSSGGAWERFTEAFF.

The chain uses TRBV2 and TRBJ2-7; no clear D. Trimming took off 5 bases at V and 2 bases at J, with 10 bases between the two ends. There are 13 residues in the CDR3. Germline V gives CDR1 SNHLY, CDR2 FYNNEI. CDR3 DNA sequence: TGTGCCAGCAGTACAAGGGTGACCTACGAGCAGTACTTC. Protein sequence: CASSTRVTYEQYF. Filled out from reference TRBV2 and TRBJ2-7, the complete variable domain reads EPEVTQTPSHQVTQMGQEVILRCVPISNHLYFYWYRQILGQKVEFLVSFYNNEISEKSEIFDDQFSVERPDGSNFTLKIRSTKLEDSAMYFCASSTRVTYEQYFGPGTRLTVT.

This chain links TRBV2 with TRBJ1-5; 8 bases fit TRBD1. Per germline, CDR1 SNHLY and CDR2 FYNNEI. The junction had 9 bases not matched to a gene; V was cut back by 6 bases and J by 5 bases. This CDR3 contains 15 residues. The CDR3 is CASSQLTGGDQPQHF. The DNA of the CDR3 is TGTGCCAGCAGCCAGCTAACAGGGGGGGATCAGCCCCAGCATTTT.

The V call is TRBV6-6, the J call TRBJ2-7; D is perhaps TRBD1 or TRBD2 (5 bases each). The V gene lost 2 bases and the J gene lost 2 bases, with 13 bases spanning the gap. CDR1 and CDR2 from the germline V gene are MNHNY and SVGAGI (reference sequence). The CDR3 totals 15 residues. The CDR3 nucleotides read TGTGCCAGCAGTTACCAAGGGGACGCCACCTACGAGCAGTACTTC. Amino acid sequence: CASSYQGDATYEQYF.

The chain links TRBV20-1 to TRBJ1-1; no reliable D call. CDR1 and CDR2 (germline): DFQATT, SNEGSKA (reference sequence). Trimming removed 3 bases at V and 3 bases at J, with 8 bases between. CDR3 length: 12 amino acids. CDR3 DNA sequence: TGCAGTGCTAGTGTTCGGGACACTGAAGCTTTCTTT. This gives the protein CSASVRDTEAFF.

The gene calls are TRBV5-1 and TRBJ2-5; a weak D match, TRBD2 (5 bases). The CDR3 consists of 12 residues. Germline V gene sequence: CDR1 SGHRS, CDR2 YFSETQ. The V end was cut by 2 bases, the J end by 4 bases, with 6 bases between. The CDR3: CASSFEGETQYF. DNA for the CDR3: TGCGCCAGCAGCTTTGAGGGAGAGACCCAGTACTTC.

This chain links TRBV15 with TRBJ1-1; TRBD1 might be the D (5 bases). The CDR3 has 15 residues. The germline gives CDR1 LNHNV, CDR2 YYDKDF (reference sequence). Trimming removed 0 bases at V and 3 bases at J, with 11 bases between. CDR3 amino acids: CATSRDQGVYTEAFF. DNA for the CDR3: TGTGCCACCAGCAGAGATCAGGGTGTTTACACTGAAGCTTTCTTT.

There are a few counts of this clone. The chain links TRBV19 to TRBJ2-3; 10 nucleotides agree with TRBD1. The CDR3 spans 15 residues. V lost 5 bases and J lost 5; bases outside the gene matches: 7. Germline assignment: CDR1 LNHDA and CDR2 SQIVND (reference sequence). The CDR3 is CASSVRDRGGDTQYF. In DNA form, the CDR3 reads TGTGCCAGTAGTGTCCGGGACAGGGGAGGAGATACGCAGTATTTT.

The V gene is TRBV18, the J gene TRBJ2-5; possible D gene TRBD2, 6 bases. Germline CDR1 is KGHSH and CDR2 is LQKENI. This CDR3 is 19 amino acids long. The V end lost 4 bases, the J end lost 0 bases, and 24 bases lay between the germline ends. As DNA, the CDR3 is TGTGCCAGCTCACTACGGACTGGGGTAGCGGAGCAGTACCAAGAGACCCAGTACTTC. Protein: CASSLRTGVAEQYQETQYF.

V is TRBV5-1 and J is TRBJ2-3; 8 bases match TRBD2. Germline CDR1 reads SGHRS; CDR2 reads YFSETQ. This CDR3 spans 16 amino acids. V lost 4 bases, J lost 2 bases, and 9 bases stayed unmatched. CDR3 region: CASSQGLGGTTDTQYF. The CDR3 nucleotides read TGCGCCAGCAGCCAGGGACTAGGAGGGACCACAGATACGCAGTATTTT.

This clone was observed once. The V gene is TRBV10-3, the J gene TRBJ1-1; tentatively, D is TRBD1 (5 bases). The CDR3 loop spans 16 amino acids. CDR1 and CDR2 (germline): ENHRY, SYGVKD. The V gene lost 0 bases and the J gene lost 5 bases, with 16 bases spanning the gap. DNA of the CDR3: TGTGCCATCAGTGAGTCTTTCGGGACGGGAAAGACTGAAGCTTTCTTT. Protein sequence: CAISESFGTGKTEAFF.

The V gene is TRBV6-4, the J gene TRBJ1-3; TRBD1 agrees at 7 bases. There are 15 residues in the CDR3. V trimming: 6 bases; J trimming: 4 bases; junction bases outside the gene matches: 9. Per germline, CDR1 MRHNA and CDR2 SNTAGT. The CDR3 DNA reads TGTGCCAGCAGAACTCCTAGGGGGCGAGGAAACACCATATATTTT. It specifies CASRTPRGRGNTIYF.

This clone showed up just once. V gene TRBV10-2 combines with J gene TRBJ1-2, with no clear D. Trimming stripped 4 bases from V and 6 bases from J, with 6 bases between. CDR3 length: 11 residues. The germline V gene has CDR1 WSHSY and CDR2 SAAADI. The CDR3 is CASSARDGYTF. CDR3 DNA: TGCGCCAGCAGTGCGAGAGATGGCTACACCTTC.

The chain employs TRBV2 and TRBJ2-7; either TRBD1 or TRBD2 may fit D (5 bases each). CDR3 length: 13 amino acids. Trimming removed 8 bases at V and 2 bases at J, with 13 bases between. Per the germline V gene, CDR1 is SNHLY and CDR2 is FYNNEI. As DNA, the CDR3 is TGTGCCAGCGAGGGGATAGGGACCTACGAGCAGTACTTC. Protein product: CASEGIGTYEQYF.

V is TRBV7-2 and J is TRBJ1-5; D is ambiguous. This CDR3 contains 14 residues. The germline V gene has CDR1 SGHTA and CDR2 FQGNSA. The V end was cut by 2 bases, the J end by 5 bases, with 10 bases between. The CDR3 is CASSLLASDQPQHF. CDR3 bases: TGTGCCAGCAGCTTACTGGCCAGCGATCAGCCCCAGCATTTT.

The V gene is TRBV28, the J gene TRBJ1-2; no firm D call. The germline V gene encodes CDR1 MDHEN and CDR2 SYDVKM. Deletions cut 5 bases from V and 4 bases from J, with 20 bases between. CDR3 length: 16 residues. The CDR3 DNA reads TGTGCCAGCAGTCGAGACACCTGGCTGGTTGCCTATGGCTACACCTTC. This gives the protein CASSRDTWLVAYGYTF.

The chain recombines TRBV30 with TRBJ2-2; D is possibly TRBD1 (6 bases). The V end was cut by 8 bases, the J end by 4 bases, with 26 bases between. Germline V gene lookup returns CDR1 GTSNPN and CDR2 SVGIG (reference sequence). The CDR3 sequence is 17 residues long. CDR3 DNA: TGTGCCGGGTTGGGAGCGGCCCAGCTGGGGGCCACCGGGGAGCTGTTTTTT. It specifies CAGLGAAQLGATGELFF.

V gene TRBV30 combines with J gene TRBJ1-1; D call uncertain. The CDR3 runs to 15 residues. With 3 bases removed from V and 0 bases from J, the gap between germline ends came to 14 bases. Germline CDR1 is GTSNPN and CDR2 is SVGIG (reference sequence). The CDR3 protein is CAWSPRLQMNTEAFF. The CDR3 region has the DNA TGTGCCTGGAGCCCGAGGCTACAGATGAACACTGAAGCTTTCTTT.

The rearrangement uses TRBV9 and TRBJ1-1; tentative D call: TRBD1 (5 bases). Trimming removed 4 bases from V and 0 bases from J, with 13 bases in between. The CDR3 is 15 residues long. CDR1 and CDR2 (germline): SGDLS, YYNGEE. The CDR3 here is CASSPPRAMNTEAFF. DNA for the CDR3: TGTGCCAGCAGCCCACCCAGGGCCATGAACACTGAAGCTTTCTTT.

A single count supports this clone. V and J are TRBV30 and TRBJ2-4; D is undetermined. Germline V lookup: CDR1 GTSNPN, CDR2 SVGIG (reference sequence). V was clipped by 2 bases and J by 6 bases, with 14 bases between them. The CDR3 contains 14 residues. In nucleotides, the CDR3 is TGTGCCTGGAGTCCCTCGTCGTGGGTAAACATTCAGTACTTC. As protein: CAWSPSSWVNIQYF.

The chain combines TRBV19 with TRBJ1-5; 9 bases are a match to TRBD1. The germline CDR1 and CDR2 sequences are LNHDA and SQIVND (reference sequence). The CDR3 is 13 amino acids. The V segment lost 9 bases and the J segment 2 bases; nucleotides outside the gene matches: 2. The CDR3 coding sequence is TGTGCCAGCACAGGGGGCGGCAATCAGCCCCAGCATTTT. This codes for CASTGGGNQPQHF.

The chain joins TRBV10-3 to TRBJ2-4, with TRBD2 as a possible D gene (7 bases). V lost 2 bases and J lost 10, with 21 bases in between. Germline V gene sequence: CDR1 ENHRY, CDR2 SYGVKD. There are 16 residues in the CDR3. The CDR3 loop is CAISEALGGGSEIQYF. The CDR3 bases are TGTGCCATCAGTGAGGCCCTAGGGGGGGGAAGCGAGATTCAGTACTTC.

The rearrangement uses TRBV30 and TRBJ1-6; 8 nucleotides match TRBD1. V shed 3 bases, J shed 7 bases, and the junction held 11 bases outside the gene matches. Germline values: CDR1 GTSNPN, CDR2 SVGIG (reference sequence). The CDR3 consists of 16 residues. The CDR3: CAWSRTGSRSNSPLHF. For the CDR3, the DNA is TGTGCCTGGAGCCGGACAGGGTCTCGGAGCAATTCACCCCTCCACTTT.

The CDR3 region is CASSFRGGNTGELFF. CDR3 nucleotide sequence: TGTGCCAGCAGCTTCAGAGGGGGCAACACCGGGGAGCTGTTTTTT. This chain joins TRBV7-3 and TRBJ2-2; TRBD1 matches 7 bases. Germline values: CDR1 SGHTA, CDR2 FQGTGA. The CDR3 runs to 15 residues. The V segment lost 3 bases and the J segment 2 bases; nucleotides outside the gene matches: 3.

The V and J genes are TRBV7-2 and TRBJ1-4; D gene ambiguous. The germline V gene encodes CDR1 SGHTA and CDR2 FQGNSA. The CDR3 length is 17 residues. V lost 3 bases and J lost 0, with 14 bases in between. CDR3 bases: TGTGCCAGCAGCTTCCGAAAAGAAATAACAACTAATGAAAAACTGTTTTTT. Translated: CASSFRKEITTNEKLFF.

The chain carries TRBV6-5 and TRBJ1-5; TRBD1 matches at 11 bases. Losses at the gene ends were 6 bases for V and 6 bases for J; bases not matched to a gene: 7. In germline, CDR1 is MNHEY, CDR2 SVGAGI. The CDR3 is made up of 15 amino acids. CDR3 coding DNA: TGTGCCAGCAGCCGGGACAGGGGGTTTGGTCAGCCCCAGCATTTT. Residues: CASSRDRGFGQPQHF.

The CDR3 loop is CASSPRLWEQYF. CDR3 nucleotides: TGTGCCAGCAGTCCTAGGTTGTGGGAGCAGTACTTC. The chain links TRBV12-3 or TRBV12-4 to TRBJ2-7; D unresolved. The CDR3 is 12 residues long. The V end lost 5 bases, the J end lost 7 bases, and 12 bases lay between the germline ends.

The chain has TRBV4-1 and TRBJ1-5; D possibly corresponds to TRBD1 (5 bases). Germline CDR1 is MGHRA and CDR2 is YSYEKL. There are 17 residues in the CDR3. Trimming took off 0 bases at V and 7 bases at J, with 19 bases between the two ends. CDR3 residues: CASSQETDGALGQPQHF. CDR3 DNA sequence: TGCGCCAGCAGCCAAGAGACGGATGGGGCCCTTGGACAGCCCCAGCATTTT.